This TCR beta chain comes out of a study of blood T cells in healthy people across ages. The use of a sample-barcoded 5' primer and a J-beta primer mix characterized a second PCR of roughly 7 to 11 cycles. Unique molecular identifiers of 12 random nucleotides labeled each cDNA. MiXCR, applied by TCRdb to the 5' RACE reads, yields one record per CDR3 protein. The table records 1.5 million or so distinct CDR3 sequences, under 55% of them present only once. The CDR3 covers 16 residues. Per germline, CDR1 SEHNR and CDR2 FQNEAQ (reference sequence). The junction had 16 bases not matched to a gene; V was cut back by 5 bases and J by 7 bases. About this clonotype itself: Its antigen is unknown.

Whole-study findings and limits: Investigators viewed diversity estimates from one million T cells as underestimates, the study reported. Among T cells, TCR beta diversity per million cells dropped roughly linearly as age rose. When set beside aged donors, long-lived donors presented more naive CD4+ cells and higher diversity.

The sequencing input was blood. This sequence joins TRBV7-9 and TRBJ2-7; 8 nucleotides match TRBD2. The sequence derives from a woman between 18 and 30 years old in good health. The CDR3 sequence: CASSTERGKAMDEQYF. The CDR3 DNA follows: TGTGCCAGCAGCACAGAGCGGGGGAAAGCGATGGATGAGCAGTACTTC.